The clone carrying this TCR beta chain showed up just a few times. The V gene end was trimmed by 0 bases and the J gene end by 5 bases; junction bases not matched to a gene: 8. Germline V CDR1 and CDR2: SGDLS, YYNGEE. The CDR3 sequence is 18 residues long. This sample stems from a study of early T cells in non-severe SARS-CoV-2 infection. Study-level background: Chains stayed unpaired after sequencing of bulk RNA from unsorted whole blood.

Tagging with unique molecular identifiers was applied to individual cDNA molecules. TCRdb passed the 5' RACE reads through MiXCR, listing each CDR3 protein once. Here the sample spans about 99,000 distinct CDR3 sequences, roughly 17% being singletons. The sequenced sample was whole blood. The TCR originated in an adult who was a healthcare worker with PCR-confirmed SARS-CoV-2 infection or an uninfected control (not recorded which). J is TRBJ1-4 and V is TRBV9; 12 bases fit TRBD1. CDR3 in DNA: TGTGCCAGCAGCGTAGTTTTGTGGGACAGGGGGCCAAATGAAAAACTGTTTTTT. Its translation: CASSVVLWDRGPNEKLFF.